A selection of T cell receptor beta chains follows, all from one sample in a study of immune characterization of retroperitoneal liposarcoma. MiXCR was run by TCRdb on the PCR reads, yielding one entry per CDR3 protein. The sample records about 7,600 distinct CDR3 sequences, around 45% being singletons. The sequencing sample was made of tumor tissue. The receptor source for this set is a male donor with retroperitoneal liposarcoma. The CDR3 runs from the conserved cysteine through the conserved F or W. A D gene is named only where the DNA matches it firmly. Where a row states a size, it is once, few, many or the class of an expanded clone; other rows omit it.

d_gene: TRBD1; v_gene: TRBV6-1; j_gene: TRBJ2-1; len: 17; abundance: few; CDR3nt: TGTGCCAGCAGTGATAGTGGCAGGGGGCCTTCTTACAATGAGCAGTTCTTC; CDR3aa: CASSDSGRGPSYNEQFF
d_gene: -; v_gene: TRBV10-1; j_gene: TRBJ1-4; len: 13; abundance: -; CDR3nt: TGCGCCAGCAGCCGGGACCTGCGTGAAAAACTGTTTTTT; CDR3aa: CASSRDLREKLFF
d_gene: -; v_gene: TRBV7-2; j_gene: TRBJ2-1; len: 15; abundance: medium-sized; CDR3nt: TGTGCCAGCAGCCGTAGGGGGAGGATCGAAGAGACCCAGTTCTTC; CDR3aa: CASSRRGRIEETQFF
d_gene: -; v_gene: TRBV7-8; j_gene: TRBJ2-1; len: 15; abundance: once; CDR3nt: TGTGCCAGCAGCTTAGACTATAGCGCTATCAATGAGCAGTTCTTC; CDR3aa: CASSLDYSAINEQFF
d_gene: -; v_gene: TRBV10-1; j_gene: TRBJ2-7; len: 13; abundance: -; CDR3nt: TGCGCCAGCAGTGAGTCCCCGACCCACGAGCAGTACTTC; CDR3aa: CASSESPTHEQYF
d_gene: -; v_gene: TRBV11-3; j_gene: TRBJ2-4; len: 11; abundance: -; CDR3nt: TGTGCCAGCAGCAACCGGGGCATTCAGTACTTC; CDR3aa: CASSNRGIQYF
d_gene: -; v_gene: TRBV10-2; j_gene: TRBJ2-5; len: 15; abundance: -; CDR3nt: TGCGCCAGCAGCGGTGACTCAGGCGGGGCAGAGACCCAGTACTTC; CDR3aa: CASSGDSGGAETQYF
d_gene: TRBD2; v_gene: TRBV6-6; j_gene: TRBJ2-7; len: 14; abundance: -; CDR3nt: TGTGCCAGCAGTTACCTAGCGGGGTACAATGAGCAGTACTTC; CDR3aa: CASSYLAGYNEQYF
d_gene: TRBD2; v_gene: TRBV6-8; j_gene: TRBJ2-1; len: 18; abundance: -; CDR3nt: TGTGCCAGCAGCCCAACTTCGACCGGGACTAGCGCAAACAATGAGCAGTTCTTC; CDR3aa: CASSPTSTGTSANNEQFF
d_gene: -; v_gene: TRBV6-1; j_gene: TRBJ2-3; len: 14; abundance: -; CDR3nt: TGTGCCAGCAGTACCTCACGGGGAACAGATACGCAGTATTTT; CDR3aa: CASSTSRGTDTQYF
d_gene: TRBD2; v_gene: TRBV7-2; j_gene: TRBJ2-3; len: 15; abundance: -; CDR3nt: TGTGCCAGCAGCTTAAGGACTAGCGGGATGGTCCCGCAGTATTTT; CDR3aa: CASSLRTSGMVPQYF
d_gene: TRBD2; v_gene: TRBV7-6; j_gene: TRBJ2-3; len: 15; abundance: -; CDR3nt: TGTGCCAGCAGCAGCCAGCGGGGGGGCACAGATACGCAGTATTTT; CDR3aa: CASSSQRGGTDTQYF
d_gene: TRBD2; v_gene: TRBV25-1; j_gene: TRBJ2-1; len: 16; abundance: -; CDR3nt: TGTGCCAGCAGTGATTCACTAGCGGGGCCTTACAATGAGCAGTTCTTC; CDR3aa: CASSDSLAGPYNEQFF
d_gene: TRBD1; v_gene: TRBV12-3/TRBV12-4; j_gene: TRBJ1-3; len: 14; abundance: few; CDR3nt: TGTGCCAGCAGCGCAACAGGGGCTGGAAACACCATATATTTT; CDR3aa: CASSATGAGNTIYF
d_gene: -; v_gene: TRBV7-2; j_gene: TRBJ2-5; len: 12; abundance: -; CDR3nt: TGTGCCAGCAGCTTGTGGGGGAATGAGCAGTACTTC; CDR3aa: CASSLWGNEQYF
d_gene: TRBD2; v_gene: TRBV10-2; j_gene: TRBJ2-7; len: 14; abundance: once; CDR3nt: TGCGCCAGCAGATCCGGGACTAGATACTACGAGCAGTACTTC; CDR3aa: CASRSGTRYYEQYF
d_gene: -; v_gene: TRBV6-8; j_gene: TRBJ2-1; len: 13; abundance: -; CDR3nt: TGTGCCAGCAGTTACCGGGAACAGCGTGAGCAGTTCTTC; CDR3aa: CASSYREQREQFF
d_gene: TRBD2; v_gene: TRBV7-2; j_gene: TRBJ2-7; len: 16; abundance: medium-sized; CDR3nt: TGTGCCAGCAGCGCCGGGACTAGCGGGACCTTGGGTGAGCAGTACTTC; CDR3aa: CASSAGTSGTLGEQYF
d_gene: TRBD2; v_gene: TRBV27; j_gene: TRBJ2-1; len: 16; abundance: -; CDR3nt: TGTGCCAGCAGTCAAACTCCGGGACTAGGGTTCAATGAGCAGTTCTTC; CDR3aa: CASSQTPGLGFNEQFF
d_gene: -; v_gene: TRBV24-1; j_gene: TRBJ2-1; len: 17; abundance: -; CDR3nt: TGTGCCACCAGTCCCGCTCGGGGGCAGCTCAGTCACAATGAGCAGTTCTTC; CDR3aa: CATSPARGQLSHNEQFF
d_gene: -; v_gene: TRBV7-3; j_gene: TRBJ2-7; len: 13; abundance: many; CDR3nt: TGTGCCAGCAGCACGGGGGCAGGGAACGAGCAGTACTTC; CDR3aa: CASSTGAGNEQYF
d_gene: -; v_gene: TRBV11-1; j_gene: TRBJ2-3; len: 16; abundance: medium-sized; CDR3nt: TGTGCCAGCAGCTTAGAAGGGCGTCCGGGCACAGATACGCAGTATTTT; CDR3aa: CASSLEGRPGTDTQYF
d_gene: -; v_gene: TRBV6-1; j_gene: TRBJ2-1; len: 13; abundance: -; CDR3nt: TGTGCCAGCAGTCCGGATCCGTACAATGAGCAGTTCTTC; CDR3aa: CASSPDPYNEQFF
d_gene: TRBD1; v_gene: TRBV6-1; j_gene: TRBJ2-7; len: 15; abundance: few; CDR3nt: TGTGCCAGCAAAGTCGGACAGGGACAACCTTACGAGCAGTACTTC; CDR3aa: CASKVGQGQPYEQYF
d_gene: TRBD2; v_gene: TRBV6-1; j_gene: TRBJ2-1; len: 15; abundance: -; CDR3nt: TGTGCCAGCAGTGAACTAGCGGGAGGGCACGATGAGCAGTTCTTC; CDR3aa: CASSELAGGHDEQFF